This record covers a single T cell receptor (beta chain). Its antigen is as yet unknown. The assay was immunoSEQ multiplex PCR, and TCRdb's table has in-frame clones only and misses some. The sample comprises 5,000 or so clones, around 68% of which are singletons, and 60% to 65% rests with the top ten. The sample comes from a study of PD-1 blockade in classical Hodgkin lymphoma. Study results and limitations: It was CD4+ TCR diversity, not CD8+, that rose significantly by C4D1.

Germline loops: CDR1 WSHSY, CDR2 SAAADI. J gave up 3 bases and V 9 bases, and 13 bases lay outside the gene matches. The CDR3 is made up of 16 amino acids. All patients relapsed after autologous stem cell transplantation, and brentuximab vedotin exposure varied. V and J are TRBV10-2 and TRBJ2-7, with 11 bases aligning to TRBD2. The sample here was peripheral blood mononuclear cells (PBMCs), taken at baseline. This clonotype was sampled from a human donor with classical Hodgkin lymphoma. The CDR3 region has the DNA TGCGCCAGTAGTCTACGCGGGACTAGCGGTTTCTACGAGCAGTACTTC. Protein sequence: CASSLRGTSGFYEQYF.